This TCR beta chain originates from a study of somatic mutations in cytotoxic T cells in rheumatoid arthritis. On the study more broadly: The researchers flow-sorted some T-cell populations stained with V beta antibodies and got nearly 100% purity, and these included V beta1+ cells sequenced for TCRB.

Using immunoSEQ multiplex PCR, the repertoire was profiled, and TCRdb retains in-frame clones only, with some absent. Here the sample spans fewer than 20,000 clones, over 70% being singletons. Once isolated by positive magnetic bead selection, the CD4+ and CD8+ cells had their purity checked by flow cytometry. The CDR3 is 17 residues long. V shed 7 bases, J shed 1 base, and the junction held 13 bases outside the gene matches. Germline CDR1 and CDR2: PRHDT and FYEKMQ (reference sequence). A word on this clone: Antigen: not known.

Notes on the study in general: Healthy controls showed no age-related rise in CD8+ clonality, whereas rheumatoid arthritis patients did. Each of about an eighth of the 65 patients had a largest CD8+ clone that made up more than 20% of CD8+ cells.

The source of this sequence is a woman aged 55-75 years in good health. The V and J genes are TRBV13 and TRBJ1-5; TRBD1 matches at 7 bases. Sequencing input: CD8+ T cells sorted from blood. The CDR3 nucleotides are TGTGCCAGCACCGACTCTCGACAGGGCCAAAGCAATCAGCCCCAGCATTTT. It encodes CASTDSRQGQSNQPQHF.